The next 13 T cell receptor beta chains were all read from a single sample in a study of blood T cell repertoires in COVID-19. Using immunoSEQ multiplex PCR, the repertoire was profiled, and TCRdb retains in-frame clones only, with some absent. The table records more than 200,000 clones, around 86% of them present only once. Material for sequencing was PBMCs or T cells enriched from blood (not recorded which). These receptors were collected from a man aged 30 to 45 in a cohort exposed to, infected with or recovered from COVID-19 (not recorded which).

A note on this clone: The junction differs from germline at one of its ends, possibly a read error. CDR3: CASSLAGGAENF. CDR3 nucleotide sequence: TGCGCCAGCAGCTTGGCTGGCGGTGCTGAAAACTTC. The chain has TRBV5-1 and TRBJ1-2; D is unresolved. The CDR3 has 12 amino acids. CDR1 and CDR2 (germline): SGHRS, YFSETQ.

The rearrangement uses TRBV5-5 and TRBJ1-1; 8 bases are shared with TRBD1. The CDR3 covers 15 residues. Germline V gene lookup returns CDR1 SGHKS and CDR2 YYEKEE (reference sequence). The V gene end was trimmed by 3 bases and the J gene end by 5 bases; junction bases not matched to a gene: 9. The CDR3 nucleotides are TGTGCCAGCAGCTACTCATCCAGGGGGCTTACTGAAGCTTTCTTT. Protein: CASSYSSRGLTEAFF.

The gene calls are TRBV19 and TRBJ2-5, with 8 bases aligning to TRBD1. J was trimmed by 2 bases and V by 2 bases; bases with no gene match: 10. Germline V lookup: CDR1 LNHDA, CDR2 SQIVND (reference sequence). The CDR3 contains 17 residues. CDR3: CASSISPRQGWQETQYF. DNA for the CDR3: TGTGCCAGTAGTATAAGTCCTAGACAGGGGTGGCAAGAGACCCAGTACTTC.

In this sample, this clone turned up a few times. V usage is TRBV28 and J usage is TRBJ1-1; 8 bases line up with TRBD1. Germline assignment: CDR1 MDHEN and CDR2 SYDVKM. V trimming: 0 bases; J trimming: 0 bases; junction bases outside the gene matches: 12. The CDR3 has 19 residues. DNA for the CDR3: TGTGCCAGCAGTTTATGGGGGGGACAGGCGACTACCATGAACACTGAAGCTTTCTTT. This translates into CASSLWGGQATTMNTEAFF.

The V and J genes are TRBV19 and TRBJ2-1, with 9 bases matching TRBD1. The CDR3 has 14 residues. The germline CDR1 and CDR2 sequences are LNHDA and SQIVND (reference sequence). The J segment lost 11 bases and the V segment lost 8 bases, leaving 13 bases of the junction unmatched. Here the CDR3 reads CASVEDRGAIKQFF. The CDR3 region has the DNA TGTGCCAGTGTTGAGGACAGGGGCGCAATAAAGCAGTTCTTC.

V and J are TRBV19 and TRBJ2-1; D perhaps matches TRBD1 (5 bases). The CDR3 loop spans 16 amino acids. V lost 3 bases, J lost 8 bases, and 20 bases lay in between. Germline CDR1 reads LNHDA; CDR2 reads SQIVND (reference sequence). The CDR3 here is CASSIKAGKILDEQFF. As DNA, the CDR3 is TGTGCCAGTAGTATTAAGGCAGGGAAGATTTTGGATGAGCAGTTCTTC.

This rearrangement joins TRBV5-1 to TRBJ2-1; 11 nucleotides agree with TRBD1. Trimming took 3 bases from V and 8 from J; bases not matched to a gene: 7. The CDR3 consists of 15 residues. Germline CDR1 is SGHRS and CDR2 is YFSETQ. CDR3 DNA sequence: TGCGCCAGCAGCTGGGACAGGGGGGGTTTGGATGAGCAGTTCTTC. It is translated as CASSWDRGGLDEQFF.

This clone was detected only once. CDR3 sequence: CASSIMGTGVVNTEAFF. The CDR3, as DNA: TGTGCCAGTAGTATAATGGGGACAGGGGTCGTGAACACTGAAGCTTTCTTT. The chain combines TRBV19 with TRBJ1-1, with 10 bases aligning to TRBD1. V was clipped by 2 bases and J by 0 bases; unmatched bases: 6. The germline V gene encodes CDR1 LNHDA and CDR2 SQIVND (reference sequence). The CDR3 runs to 17 residues.

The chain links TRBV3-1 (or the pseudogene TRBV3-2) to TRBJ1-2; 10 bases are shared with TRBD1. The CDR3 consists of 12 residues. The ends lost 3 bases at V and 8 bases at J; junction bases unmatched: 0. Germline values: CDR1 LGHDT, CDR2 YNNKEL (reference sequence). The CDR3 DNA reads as TGTGCCAGCAGCCAGGGACAGGGGGGCTACACCTTC. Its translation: CASSQGQGGYTF.

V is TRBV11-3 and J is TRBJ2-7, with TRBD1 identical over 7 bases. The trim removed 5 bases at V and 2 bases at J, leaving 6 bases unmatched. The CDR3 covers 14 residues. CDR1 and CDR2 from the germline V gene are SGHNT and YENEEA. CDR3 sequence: CASSKTGTAYEQYF. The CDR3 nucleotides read TGTGCCAGCAGCAAGACAGGGACCGCCTACGAGCAGTACTTC.

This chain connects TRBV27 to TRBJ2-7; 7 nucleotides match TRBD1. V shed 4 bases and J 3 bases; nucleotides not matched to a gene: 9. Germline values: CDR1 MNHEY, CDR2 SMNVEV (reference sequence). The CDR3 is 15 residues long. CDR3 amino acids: CASSSLQGEFYEQYF. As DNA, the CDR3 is TGTGCCAGCAGTTCACTCCAGGGGGAATTCTACGAGCAGTACTTC.

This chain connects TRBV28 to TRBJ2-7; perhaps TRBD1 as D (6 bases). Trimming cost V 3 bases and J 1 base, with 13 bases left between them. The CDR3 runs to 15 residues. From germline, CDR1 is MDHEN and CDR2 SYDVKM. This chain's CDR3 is CASSFSGTKSYEQYF. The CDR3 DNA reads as TGTGCCAGCAGTTTTTCCGGGACAAAGTCCTACGAGCAGTACTTC.

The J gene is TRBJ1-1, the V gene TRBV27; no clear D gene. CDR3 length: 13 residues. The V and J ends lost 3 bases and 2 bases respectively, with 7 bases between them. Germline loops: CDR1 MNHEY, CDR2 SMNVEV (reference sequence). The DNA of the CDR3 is TGTGCCAGCAGTTTGCCGGGTAACACTGAAGCTTTCTTT. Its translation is CASSLPGNTEAFF.